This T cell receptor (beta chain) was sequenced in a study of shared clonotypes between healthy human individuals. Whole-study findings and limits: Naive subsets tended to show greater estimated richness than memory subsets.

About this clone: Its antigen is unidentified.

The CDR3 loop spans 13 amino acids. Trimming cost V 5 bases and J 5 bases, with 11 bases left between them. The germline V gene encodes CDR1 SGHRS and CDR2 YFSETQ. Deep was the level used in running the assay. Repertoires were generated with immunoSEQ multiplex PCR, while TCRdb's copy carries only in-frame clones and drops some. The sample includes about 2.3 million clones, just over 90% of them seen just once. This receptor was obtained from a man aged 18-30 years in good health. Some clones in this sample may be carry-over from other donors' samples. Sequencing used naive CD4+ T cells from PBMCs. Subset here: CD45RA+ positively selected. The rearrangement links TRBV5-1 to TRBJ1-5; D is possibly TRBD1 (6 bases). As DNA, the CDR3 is TGCGCCAGCAGGCTACAGGGAGATCAGCCCCAGCATTTT. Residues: CASRLQGDQPQHF.